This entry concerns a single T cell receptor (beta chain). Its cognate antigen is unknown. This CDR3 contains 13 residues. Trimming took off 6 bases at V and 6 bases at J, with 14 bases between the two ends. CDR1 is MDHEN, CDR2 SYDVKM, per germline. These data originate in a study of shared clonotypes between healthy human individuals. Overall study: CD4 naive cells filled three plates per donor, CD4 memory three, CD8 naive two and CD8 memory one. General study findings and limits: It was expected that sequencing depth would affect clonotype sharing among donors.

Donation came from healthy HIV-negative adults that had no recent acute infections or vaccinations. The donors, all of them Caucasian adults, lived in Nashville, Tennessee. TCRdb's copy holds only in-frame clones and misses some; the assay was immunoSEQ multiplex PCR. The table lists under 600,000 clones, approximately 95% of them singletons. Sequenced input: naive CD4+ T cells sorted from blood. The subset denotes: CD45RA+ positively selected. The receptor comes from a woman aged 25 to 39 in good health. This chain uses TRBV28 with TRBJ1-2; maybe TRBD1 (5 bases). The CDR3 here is CASSAGLGDGYTF. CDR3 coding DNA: TGTGCCAGCAGCGCGGGACTCGGGGATGGCTACACCTTC.